This entry lists 17 T cell receptor beta chains sequenced from one sample in a study of T cell repertoires in cytomegalovirus infection. No antigen is known for these receptors. MiXCR, applied by TCRdb to the reads, yields one record per CDR3 protein. The sample comprises about 570,000 distinct CDR3 sequences, about 39% of which are singletons, and roughly 50% rests with the top ten. Specimen: cultured PBMCs, collected from culture after CMV antigen stimulation. These receptors were taken from a human donor in good health (CMV status not recorded). Some clones in this sample may be carry-over from other donors' samples.

The rearrangement links TRBV12-3 or TRBV12-4 to TRBJ2-3, with D perhaps matching TRBD2 (6 bases). With 2 bases removed from V and 7 bases from J, the gap between germline ends came to 22 bases. The CDR3 sequence is 17 residues long. The CDR3 sequence: CASSLRGLVAETHTQYF. CDR3 coding DNA: TGTGCCAGCAGTTTAAGAGGACTGGTAGCGGAGACTCATACGCAGTATTTT.

V is TRBV12-3 or TRBV12-4 and J is TRBJ2-7, with 11 bases that match TRBD2. This CDR3 contains 15 residues. The V and J ends lost 5 bases and 6 bases, in that order; junction bases with no gene match: 9. CDR3 sequence: CASSPPLAGDGEQYF. The CDR3 DNA sequence: TGTGCCAGCAGTCCCCCACTAGCGGGAGATGGCGAGCAGTACTTC.

The chain couples TRBV10-3 to TRBJ2-3, with 7 bases lining up with TRBD2. CDR3 length equals 14 residues. V was pared by 3 bases and J by 7 bases, with 7 bases of the junction left unmatched. CDR1 and CDR2 (germline): ENHRY, SYGVKD. CDR3 protein: CAISDSTSRYTQYF. CDR3 bases: TGTGCCATCAGTGACTCGACTAGCCGGTATACGCAGTATTTT.

In its sample, this clonotype was seen a few times. V usage is TRBV7-7 and J usage is TRBJ1-2; D unresolved. Germline CDR1 reads SSHAT; CDR2 reads FNYEAQ (reference sequence). Trimming cost V 3 bases and J 0 bases, with 5 bases left between them. CDR3 size: 13 residues. CDR3 loop: CASSFPTNYGYTF. CDR3 DNA sequence: TGTGCCAGCAGCTTCCCAACTAACTATGGCTACACCTTC.

The genes are TRBV29-1 and TRBJ1-1, with a tentative D call TRBD1 (5 bases). Looked up from germline, CDR1 is SQVTM and CDR2 is ANQGSEA. This CDR3 contains 12 residues. V shed 7 bases and J shed 2 bases, with 11 bases lying between them. CDR3 sequence: CSAFRVNTEAFF. As DNA, the CDR3 is TGCAGCGCATTCAGGGTTAACACTGAAGCTTTCTTT. Looking up the rest from reference TRBV29-1 and TRBJ1-1 gives the full variable domain: SAVISQKPSRDICQRGTSLTIQCQVDSQVTMMFWYRQQPGQSLTLIATANQGSEATYESGFVIDKFPISRPNLTFSTLTVSNMSPEDSSIYLCSAFRVNTEAFFGQGTRLTVV.

The CDR3 DNA is TGTGCCAGCTTATCGGGGCAGGGTAACTACGAGCAGTACTTC. This translates into CASLSGQGNYEQYF. The chain is built from TRBV6-5 and TRBJ2-7; D might be TRBD1 or TRBD2, each matching 5 bases. Germline CDR1 is MNHEY and CDR2 is SVGAGI. This CDR3 spans 14 amino acids. The V and J ends lost 8 bases and 3 bases respectively, with 17 bases between them.

V and J are TRBV19 and TRBJ2-1; possibly TRBD1 or TRBD2 for D (5 bases each). Trimming cost V 7 bases and J 9 bases, with 25 bases left between them. This CDR3 region has 16 residues. Per germline, CDR1 LNHDA and CDR2 SQIVND (reference sequence). CDR3: CASKTTGTADGGEQFF. DNA for the CDR3: TGTGCCAGTAAGACTACCGGGACGGCGGATGGCGGTGAGCAGTTCTTC.

This clonotype was detected only a few times. The chain joins TRBV10-3 to TRBJ2-1; 7 bases align to TRBD1. V lost 10 bases to trimming and J lost 1 base; unmatched junction nucleotides: 7. The CDR3 spans 14 residues. From germline, CDR1 is ENHRY and CDR2 SYGVKD. CDR3 protein: CATEDRLSYNEQFF. The DNA of the CDR3 is TGTGCCACGGAGGACAGGCTTTCCTACAATGAGCAGTTCTTC.

This chain uses TRBV7-9 with TRBJ2-1; 13 bases agree with TRBD2. Looked up from germline, CDR1 is SEHNR and CDR2 is FQNEAQ (reference sequence). The CDR3 spans 15 residues. The trim removed 7 bases at V and 15 bases at J, leaving 15 bases unmatched. The CDR3 reads CASTPALAGGGRLFF. Written as DNA, the CDR3 is TGTGCCAGCACCCCGGCACTAGCGGGAGGGGGTAGACTGTTCTTC.

This clonotype has a count of ten or more. The chain recombines TRBV11-2 with TRBJ2-7; 10 bases map to TRBD2. CDR3 length: 14 residues. Germline-derived CDR1 and CDR2 are SGHAT and FQNNGV. After removal of 5 bases from V and 10 bases from J, the junction contained 11 bases not matched to a gene. The chain's CDR3 is CASSQTSGFTKQYF. The CDR3 coding sequence is TGTGCCAGCAGCCAGACTAGCGGGTTTACGAAACAGTACTTC.

The chain combines TRBV2 with TRBJ2-7; D could derive from TRBD1 or TRBD2 (6 bases each). Germline V gives CDR1 SNHLY, CDR2 FYNNEI. V gave up 6 bases and J gave up 7 bases, with 16 bases separating them. The CDR3 has 13 residues. Here the CDR3 DNA reads TGTGCCAGCAGAGCGAGGGGGGAAAGGGAGCAGTACTTC. It yields the protein CASRARGEREQYF.

This clonotype occurred a few times. The chain has TRBV6-1 and TRBJ1-4; D may be TRBD1 (5 bases). The CDR3 consists of 13 residues. CDR1 MNHNS and CDR2 SASEGT come from the germline V gene. Trimming took 7 bases from V and 8 from J, leaving 14 bases between them. In DNA form, the CDR3 reads TGTGCCAGCATTGATGGGGGGACCGAAAAACTGTTTTTT. Amino acid sequence: CASIDGGTEKLFF.

The chain employs TRBV4-3 and TRBJ2-4; 7 nucleotides match TRBD1. Losses at the gene ends were 1 base for V and 6 bases for J; bases not matched to a gene: 0. From germline, CDR1 is LGHNA and CDR2 YSLEER. This CDR3 spans 13 amino acids. The CDR3 region is CASSQGTGNIQYF. The DNA for the CDR3 is TGCGCCAGCAGCCAAGGGACAGGAAACATTCAGTACTTC.

The chain couples TRBV12-3 or TRBV12-4 to TRBJ2-4; no clear D. This CDR3 spans 15 amino acids. V was trimmed by 2 bases and J by 1 base, leaving 9 bases between them. CDR3: CASSLNRRAKNIQYF. The CDR3 DNA reads as TGTGCCAGCAGTTTAAATAGGCGCGCCAAAAACATTCAGTACTTC.

The chain recombines TRBV15 with TRBJ2-4; D unclear. The germline V gene has CDR1 LNHNV and CDR2 YYDKDF (reference sequence). Trimming cost V 1 base and J 2 bases, with 18 bases left between them. This CDR3 has 18 amino acids. The CDR3 is CATSRGSADTLSKNIQYF. The CDR3 DNA reads as TGTGCCACCAGCAGAGGGTCTGCAGACACCCTGTCCAAAAACATTCAGTACTTC.

This clonotype has a handful of counts. The chain carries TRBV12-3 or TRBV12-4 and TRBJ2-1; 8 nucleotides align to TRBD1. The CDR3 extends over 13 amino acids. V lost 5 bases to trimming and J lost 10 bases; unmatched junction nucleotides: 7. The CDR3: CASSPGTGGEQFF. CDR3 sequence (DNA): TGTGCCAGCAGTCCCGGAACAGGGGGAGAGCAGTTCTTC.

The V gene is TRBV7-6, the J gene TRBJ2-2; D is unresolved. The CDR3 contains 17 residues. Germline CDR1 SGHVS, CDR2 FNYEAQ. V was trimmed by 2 bases and J by 4 bases, leaving 17 bases between them. As DNA, the CDR3 is TGTGCCAGCAGCTTACTCTCGGTATCCGAATTCACCGGGGAGCTGTTTTTT. Amino acid sequence: CASSLLSVSEFTGELFF.